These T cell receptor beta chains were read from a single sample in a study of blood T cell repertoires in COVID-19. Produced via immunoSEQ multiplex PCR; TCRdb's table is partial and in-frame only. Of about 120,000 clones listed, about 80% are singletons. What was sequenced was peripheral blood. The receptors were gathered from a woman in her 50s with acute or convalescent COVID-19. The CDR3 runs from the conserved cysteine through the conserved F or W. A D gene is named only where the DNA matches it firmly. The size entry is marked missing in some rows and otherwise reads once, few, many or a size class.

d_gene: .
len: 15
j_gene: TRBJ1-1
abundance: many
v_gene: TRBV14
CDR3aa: CASRRGSLRNTEAFF
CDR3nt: TGTGCCAGCAGGCGGGGGAGCCTTAGGAACACTGAAGCTTTCTTT

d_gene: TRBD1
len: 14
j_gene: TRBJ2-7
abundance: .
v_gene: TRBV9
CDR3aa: CASSFRDRGYEQYF
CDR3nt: TGTGCCAGCAGCTTTCGGGACAGGGGCTACGAGCAGTACTTC

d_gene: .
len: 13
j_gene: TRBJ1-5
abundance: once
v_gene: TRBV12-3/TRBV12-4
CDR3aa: CASTPGSLQPQHF
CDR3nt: TGTGCCAGCACGCCGGGTTCTCTTCAGCCCCAGCATTTT

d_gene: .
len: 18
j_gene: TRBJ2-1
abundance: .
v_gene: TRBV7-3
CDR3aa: CASSLSSVYGTGNNEQFF
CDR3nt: TGTGCCAGCAGCTTAAGTTCTGTTTACGGGACTGGGAACAATGAGCAGTTCTTC

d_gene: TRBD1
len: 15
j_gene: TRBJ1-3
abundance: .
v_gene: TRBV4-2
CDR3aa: CASSQNRDSRNTIYF
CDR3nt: TGTGCCAGCAGCCAAAACCGGGACAGTCGAAACACCATATATTTT

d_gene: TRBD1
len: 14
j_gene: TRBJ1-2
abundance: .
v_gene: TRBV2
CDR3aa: CASRPRQGIYGYTF
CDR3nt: TGTGCCAGCAGACCCAGACAGGGGATCTATGGCTACACCTTC

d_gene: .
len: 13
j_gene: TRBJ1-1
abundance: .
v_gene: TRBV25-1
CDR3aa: CASRSRWSTEAFF
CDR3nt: TGTGCCAGCAGAAGCAGATGGAGCACTGAAGCTTTCTTT

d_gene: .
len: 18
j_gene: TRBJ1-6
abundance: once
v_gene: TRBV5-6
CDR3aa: CASSLWLGGGADNSPLHF
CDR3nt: TGTGCCAGCAGCTTGTGGCTGGGTGGGGGCGCAGATAATTCACCCCTCCACTTT

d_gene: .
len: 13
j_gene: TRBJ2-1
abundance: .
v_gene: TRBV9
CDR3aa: CASSVYRRDEQFF
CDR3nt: TGTGCCAGCAGCGTTTACAGGAGAGATGAGCAGTTCTTC

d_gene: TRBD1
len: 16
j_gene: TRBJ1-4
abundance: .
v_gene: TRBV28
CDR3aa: CASSPPQGARLAELFF
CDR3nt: TGTGCCAGCAGCCCACCACAGGGGGCGCGACTCGCGGAACTGTTTTTT

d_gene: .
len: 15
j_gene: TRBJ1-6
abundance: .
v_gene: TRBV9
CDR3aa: CASSVNQGFNSPLHF
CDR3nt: TGTGCCAGCAGCGTGAACCAGGGTTTTAATTCACCCCTCCACTTT

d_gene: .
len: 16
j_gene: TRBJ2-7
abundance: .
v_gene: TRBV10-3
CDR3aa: CAISEYSSFRRLEQYF
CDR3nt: TGTGCCATCAGTGAATATAGCAGTTTTAGACGGCTCGAGCAGTACTTC

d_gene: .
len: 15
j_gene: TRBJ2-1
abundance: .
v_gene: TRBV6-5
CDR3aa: CASRLLVSSYNEQFF
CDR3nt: TGTGCCAGCAGGCTACTTGTAAGCTCCTACAATGAGCAGTTCTTC

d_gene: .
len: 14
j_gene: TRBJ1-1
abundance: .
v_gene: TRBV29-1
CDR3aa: CSVDWGSGDTEAFF
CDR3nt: TGCAGCGTTGACTGGGGGTCGGGGGACACTGAAGCTTTCTTT

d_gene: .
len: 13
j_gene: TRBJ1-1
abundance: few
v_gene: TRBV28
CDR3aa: CASSPRTVTEAFF
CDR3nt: TGTGCCAGCAGTCCCCGGACAGTCACTGAAGCTTTCTTT

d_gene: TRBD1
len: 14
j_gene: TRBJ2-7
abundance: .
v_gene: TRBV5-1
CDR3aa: CASSLPGTGGEQYF
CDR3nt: TGCGCCAGCAGCTTACCCGGGACAGGGGGGGAGCAGTACTTC

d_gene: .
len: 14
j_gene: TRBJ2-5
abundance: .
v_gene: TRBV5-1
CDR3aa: CASSLDRVQETQYF
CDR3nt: TGCGCCAGCAGCTTGGACAGGGTACAAGAGACCCAGTACTTC

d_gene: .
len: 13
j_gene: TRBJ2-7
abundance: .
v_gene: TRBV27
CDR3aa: CASSPDSTYEQYF
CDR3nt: TGTGCCAGCAGCCCCGACTCAACCTACGAGCAGTACTTC

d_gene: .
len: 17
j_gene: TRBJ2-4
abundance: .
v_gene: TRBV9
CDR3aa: CASSVEGDYGAKNIQYF
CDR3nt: TGTGCCAGCAGCGTAGAGGGGGACTATGGAGCCAAAAACATTCAGTACTTC

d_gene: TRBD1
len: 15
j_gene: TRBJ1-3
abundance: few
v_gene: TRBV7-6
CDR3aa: CASSSGQAPGNTIYF
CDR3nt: TGTGCCAGCAGCTCAGGACAGGCCCCTGGAAACACCATATATTTT

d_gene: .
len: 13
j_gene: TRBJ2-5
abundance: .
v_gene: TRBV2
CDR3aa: CASRVEVEETQYF
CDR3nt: TGTGCCAGCCGGGTGGAGGTTGAAGAGACCCAGTACTTC

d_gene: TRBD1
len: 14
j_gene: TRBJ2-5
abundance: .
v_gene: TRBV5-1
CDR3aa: CASTPTGKPEDQYF
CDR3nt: TGCGCCAGCACCCCGACAGGGAAGCCGGAGGACCAGTACTTC

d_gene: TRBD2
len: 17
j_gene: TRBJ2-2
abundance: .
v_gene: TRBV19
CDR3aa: CASSIVAGGPDTGELFF
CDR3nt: TGTGCCAGTAGTATCGTAGCGGGAGGGCCGGACACCGGGGAGCTGTTTTTT